Presented here are 14 T cell receptor beta chains from one specimen sequenced in a study of tumor-infiltrating lymphocytes in primary liver carcinoma (dated by TCRdb to about 2017). TCRdb shows the sequencer as Illumina HiSeq 2500. Starting from 500 to 600 ng total RNA, TCRbeta-specific cDNA was produced by reverse transcription with a constant-region primer and ProtoScript II reverse transcriptase. The TCRbeta libraries were prepared through three rounds of nested multiplex PCR following a slightly modified ARM-PCR procedure. Multiplex TRBV1-TRBV30 forward primers and a Cbeta reverse primer were used in the first two PCR rounds, each of which was run for approximately 11 cycles. Starting from the raw public reads, TCRdb applied fastp trimming at Q25, assembled clones with MiXCR and retained in-frame beta chains. Rows with one shared CDR3 protein collapse into an entry with the most common genes and DNA. The sample table records 180,000 or so distinct CDR3 sequences; about 55% of these occur just once. Clones ranked in the top ten supply approximately 65% of the sample.

RNA from unsorted whole blood was extracted with TRIzol reagent, and germline DNA was obtained with the DNeasy Blood & Tissue kit. Material for sequencing was peripheral blood. All receptors come from a man aged 35-49 years with primary liver carcinoma and hepatitis B virus infection.

The J gene is TRBJ2-7, the V gene TRBV6-6; 9 bases match TRBD1. CDR3 size: 13 residues. The V segment lost 6 bases and the J segment 7 bases; nucleotides outside the gene matches: 7. Germline V lookup: CDR1 MNHNY, CDR2 SVGAGI (reference sequence). CDR3 nucleotides: TGTGCCAGCAGGGGACAGGGTATAGGGGAGCAGTACTTC. Amino acids: CASRGQGIGEQYF.

The rearrangement joins TRBV7-9 to TRBJ2-7, with 8 nucleotides matching TRBD2. The CDR3 extends over 15 amino acids. V trimming: 5 bases; J trimming: 0 bases; junction bases outside the gene matches: 6. CDR1 SEHNR and CDR2 FQNEAQ come from the germline V gene (reference sequence). The CDR3 is CASSIFSGNSYEQYF. Written as DNA, the CDR3 is TGTGCCAGCAGCATCTTTAGCGGGAACTCCTACGAGCAGTACTTC.

This chain uses TRBV6-1 with TRBJ2-7; D remains unclear. This CDR3 contains 15 residues. Germline values: CDR1 MNHNS, CDR2 SASEGT. Trimming took 1 base from V and 7 from J, leaving 17 bases between them. CDR3 sequence: CASSEVPGVIEEQYF. CDR3 bases: TGTGCCAGCAGTGAAGTCCCCGGAGTCATTGAGGAGCAGTACTTC.

V gene TRBV7-9 combines with J gene TRBJ2-6; TRBD1 matches 11 bases. The CDR3 has 17 residues. V lost 4 bases to trimming and J lost 1 base; unmatched junction nucleotides: 3. From germline, CDR1 is SEHNR and CDR2 FQNEAQ (reference sequence). CDR3 region: CASSSGTGGSGANVLTF. The CDR3 DNA reads as TGTGCCAGCAGCTCCGGGACAGGGGGGTCTGGGGCCAACGTCCTGACTTTC.

Many counts were recorded for this clonotype. The V gene is TRBV4-1, the J gene TRBJ2-1, with 9 nucleotides matching TRBD2. The germline CDR1 and CDR2 sequences are MGHRA and YSYEKL. V shed 2 bases, J shed 3 bases, and the junction held 8 bases outside the gene matches. The CDR3 spans 17 residues. CDR3 region: CASSQPWGLADYNEQFF. The CDR3 DNA follows: TGCGCCAGCAGCCAACCGTGGGGACTAGCAGACTACAATGAGCAGTTCTTC.

With respect to this clonotype: This may come from a read error, since a much larger clone is one base off. The chain uses TRBV10-1 and TRBJ2-5, with TRBD2 as a possible D gene (5 bases). Germline CDR1 reads WNHNN; CDR2 reads SYGVQD (reference sequence). The CDR3 has 15 amino acids. The CDR3, as DNA: TGCACCAGCAGTGAGGGTGGCCGACCACACGAGACCCAGTACTTC. Its translation: CTSSEGGRPHETQYF.

This chain connects TRBV5-6 to TRBJ1-1; possible D gene TRBD1, 5 bases. The length of the CDR3 is 13 residues. CDR1 and CDR2 from the germline V gene are SGHDT and YYEEEE. Trimming pared 10 bases from V and 1 base from J, leaving 14 bases between. The CDR3, as DNA: TGTGCCGGCGGCGGGGGGGAGAACACTGAAGCTTTCTTT. This gives the protein CAGGGGENTEAFF.

Turning to this clonotype: One junction end disagrees with the germline gene, perhaps due to a read error. V usage is TRBV11-2 and J usage is TRBJ2-7; D is undetermined. The CDR3 extends over 15 amino acids. The germline gives CDR1 SGHAT, CDR2 FQNNGV. The CDR3 loop is CASSLNGDSGNEQHF. CDR3 in DNA: TGTGCCAGCAGCCTCAATGGGGATTCCGGAAACGAGCAGCATTTC.

The CDR3 DNA follows: TGTAACAGCAGCTTGGGCGGAGGGGATGAGCAGTTCTTC. This encodes CNSSLGGGDEQFF. This chain joins TRBV11-2 and TRBJ2-1; TRBD2 is a possible D gene (6 bases). The germline V gene has CDR1 SGHAT and CDR2 FQNNGV. The CDR3 runs to 13 residues.

This clonotype turned up a few times. The chain carries TRBV28 and TRBJ2-3; no clear D. CDR3 length: 16 amino acids. Trimming pared 1 base from V and 2 bases from J, leaving 13 bases between. CDR1 and CDR2 from the germline V gene are MDHEN and SYDVKM. The CDR3 here is CASSLSAGSITDTQYF. The CDR3 region has the DNA TGTGCCAGCAGTTTATCGGCAGGCTCGATCACAGATACGCAGTATTTT. Supplemented by reference TRBV28 and TRBJ2-3, the full variable domain reads DVKVTQSSRYLVKRTGEKVFLECVQDMDHENMFWYRQDPGLGLRLIYFSYDVKMKEKGDIPEGYSVSREKKERFSLILESASTNQTSMYLCASSLSAGSITDTQYFGPGTRLTVL.

This clonotype has a count of ten or more. This chain uses TRBV6-5 with TRBJ2-5, with D possibly being TRBD2 (5 bases). The CDR3 sequence is 18 residues long. Deletions cut 2 bases from V and 10 bases from J, with 29 bases between. Per germline, CDR1 MNHEY and CDR2 SVGAGI. For the CDR3, the DNA is TGTGCCAGCAGTTACCGCGCTGCCGCGGGTGGAGGCGTTGGCGGCCAGTACTTC. Its translation is CASSYRAAAGGGVGGQYF.

With regard to this clonotype: This could be a read error, since a much larger clone is one nucleotide away. The genes are TRBV29-1 and TRBJ2-5, with 14 nucleotides matching TRBD2. CDR3 length equals 14 residues. CDR1 is SQVTM and CDR2 is ANQGSEA in the germline V gene. The CDR3 sequence: CGVGLAGGQETQYF. CDR3 sequence (DNA): TGCGGCGTTGGACTAGCGGGAGGACAAGAGACCCAGTACTTC.

Worth noting for this clonotype: A read error may produce the germline difference seen at one junction end. The chain employs TRBV28 and TRBJ2-7; 9 nucleotides line up with TRBD2. There are 14 residues in the CDR3. Germline assignment: CDR1 MDHEN and CDR2 SYDVKM. The CDR3 nucleotides are TGTACCAGCAGTTTACTAGCGGGCTACTACGAGCAGTACTTC. This sequence encodes CTSSLLAGYYEQYF. Together with reference TRBV28 and TRBJ2-7, the CDR3 gives the full variable domain: DVKVTQSSRYLVKRTGEKVFLECVQDMDHENMFWYRQDPGLGLRLIYFSYDVKMKEKGDIPEGYSVSREKKERFSLILESASTNQTSMYLCTSSLLAGYYEQYFGPGTRLTVT.

This chain connects TRBV6-2 or TRBV6-3 to TRBJ1-5; 8 bases fit TRBD1. V lost 5 bases, J lost 1 base, and 4 bases stayed unmatched. This CDR3 region has 15 residues. Germline V lookup: CDR1 MNHEY, CDR2 SVGEGT. For the CDR3, the DNA is TGTGCCAGCAGTCTGGCAGGGGGCAGCAATCAGCCCCAGCATTTT. The encoded protein is CASSLAGGSNQPQHF.